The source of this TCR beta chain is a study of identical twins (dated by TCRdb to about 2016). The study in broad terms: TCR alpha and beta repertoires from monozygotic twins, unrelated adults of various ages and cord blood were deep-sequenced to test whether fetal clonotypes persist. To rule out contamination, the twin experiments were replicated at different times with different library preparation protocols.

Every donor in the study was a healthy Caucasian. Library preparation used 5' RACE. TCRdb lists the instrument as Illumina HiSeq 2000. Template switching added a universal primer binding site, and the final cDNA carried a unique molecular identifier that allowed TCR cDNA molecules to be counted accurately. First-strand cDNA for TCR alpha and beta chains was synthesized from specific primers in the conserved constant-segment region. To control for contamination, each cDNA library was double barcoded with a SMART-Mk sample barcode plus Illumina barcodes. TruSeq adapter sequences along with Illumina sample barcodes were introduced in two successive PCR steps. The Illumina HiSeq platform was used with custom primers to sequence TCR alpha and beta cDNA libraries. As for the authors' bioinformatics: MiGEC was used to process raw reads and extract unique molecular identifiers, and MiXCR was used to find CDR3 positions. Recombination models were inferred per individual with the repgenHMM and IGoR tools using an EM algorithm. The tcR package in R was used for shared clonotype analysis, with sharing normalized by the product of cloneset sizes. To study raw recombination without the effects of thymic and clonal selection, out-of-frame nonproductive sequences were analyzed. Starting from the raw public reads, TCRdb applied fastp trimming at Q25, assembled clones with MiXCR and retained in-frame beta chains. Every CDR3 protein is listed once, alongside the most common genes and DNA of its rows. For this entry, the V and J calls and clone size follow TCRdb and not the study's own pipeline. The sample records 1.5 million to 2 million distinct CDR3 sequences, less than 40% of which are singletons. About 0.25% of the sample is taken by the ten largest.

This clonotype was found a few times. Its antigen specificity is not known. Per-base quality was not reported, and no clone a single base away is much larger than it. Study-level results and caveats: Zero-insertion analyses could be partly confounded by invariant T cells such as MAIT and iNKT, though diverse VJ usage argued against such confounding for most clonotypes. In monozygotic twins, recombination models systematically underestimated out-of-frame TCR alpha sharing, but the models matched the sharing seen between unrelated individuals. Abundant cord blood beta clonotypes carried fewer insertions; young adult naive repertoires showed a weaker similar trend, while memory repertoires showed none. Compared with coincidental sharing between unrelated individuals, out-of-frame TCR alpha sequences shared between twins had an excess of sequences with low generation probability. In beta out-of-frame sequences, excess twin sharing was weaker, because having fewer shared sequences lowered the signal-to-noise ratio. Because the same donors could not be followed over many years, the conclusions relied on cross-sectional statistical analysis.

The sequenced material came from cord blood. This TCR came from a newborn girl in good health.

The DNA sequence is TGTGCCAGCAGCCAAGAAAGCACAGGCAACTATGGCTACACCTTC. This gives the protein CASSQESTGNYGYTF. Recombination connected TRBV3-1 to TRBJ1-2; the D region possibly corresponds to TRBD1 (5 bases align). The CDR3 measures 15 amino acids from cysteine to phenylalanine. Here the CDR3 DNA is all that survives: 45 bases in frame from base 1. The V and J ends are trimmed by 0 bases and 2 bases, leaving 10 bases between them. CDR1 is given as LGHDT and CDR2 as YNNKEL, both from the germline V gene (reference sequence). The full variable domain, completed from the reference TRBV3-1 and TRBJ1-2 proteins outside the CDR3, reads DTAVSQTPKYLVTQMGNDKSIKCEQNLGHDTMYWYKQDSKKFLKIMFSYNNKELIINETVPNRFSPKSPDKAHLNLHINSLELGDSAVYFCASSQESTGNYGYTFGSGTRLTVV.